This TCR beta chain is from a study of long-term antiretroviral therapy in people with HIV. Whole-study findings and limits: Across all time points, the repertoire was dominated by clones that expanded before ART. Among HIV repertoires, CDR3 length ranges were narrower than those of controls.

Note on this clone: Antigen: not known.

All donors provided no fewer than one pre-ART and no fewer than two post-ART PBMC samples. V was trimmed by 5 bases and J by 4 bases, leaving 15 bases between them. Looked up from germline, CDR1 is SGHAT and CDR2 is FQNNGV. This CDR3 comprises 14 residues. The assay, immunoSEQ v3.0, was run at survey level. Only in-frame clones appear in the TCRdb table, and some are missing; sequencing was by immunoSEQ multiplex PCR. The table records roughly 18,000 clones, about three quarters of them present only once. The sequence was collected from a woman in her twenties or thirties with HIV. Source: unsorted PBMCs, taken 2.9 years after starting antiretroviral therapy. The J gene is TRBJ2-7, the V gene TRBV11-2, with D possibly TRBD1 on 6 matching bases. CDR3 sequence (DNA): TGTGCCAGCAGCGAGCTAGGGGGTTATTACGAGCAGTACTTC. Protein product: CASSELGGYYEQYF.